This T cell receptor (beta chain) is from a study of Graves' ophthalmopathy and Graves' hyperthyroidism. Whole-study findings and limits: Predictions made by the model for ophthalmopathy progression reached under 71% sensitivity and around 73% specificity.

There are 16 residues in the CDR3. The V segment lost 4 bases and the J segment 0 bases; nucleotides outside the gene matches: 8. CDR1 is SGHRS, CDR2 YFSETQ, per germline. This clonotype was seen repeatedly, ten times or more. What it binds is unknown. As the template, RNA transcripts were used to amplify TCR beta CDR3 regions. HTBI primers served in a first-round RT-PCR, which a second-round multiplex PCR followed. One entry per CDR3 protein results from TCRdb running MiXCR on the multiplex PCR reads. The sample lists some 350,000 distinct CDR3 sequences; 17% were seen once. Ophthalmopathy absent within 18 months of follow-up marked hyperthyroidism as stable.

This clonotype was obtained from an adult woman with stable Graves' hyperthyroidism. Sequencing was performed on peripheral blood. V gene TRBV5-1 combines with J gene TRBJ2-7, with TRBD2 matching over 9 bases. The CDR3 protein is CASSPLASGNSYEQYF. The CDR3 nucleotides read TGCGCCAGCAGCCCACTAGCTAGCGGGAACTCCTACGAGCAGTACTTC.